Given below is one T cell receptor (beta chain) in context. The antigen is undetermined. This record belongs to a study of cytomegalovirus exposure and HLA in healthy donors. Study-level results: In the 130 or so validation repertoires, a later analysis found that first-cohort TCR clusters tended to co-occur. Cytomegalovirus status was reportedly diagnosed by the classifier with high specificity and sensitivity. Most observed TCR sequences were rare, whereas some public TCRs were detected in many donors. The study recorded 150 to 200 TCR beta chains that were cytomegalovirus-associated.

Only in-frame clones appear in the TCRdb table, and some are missing; sequencing was by immunoSEQ multiplex PCR. The sample contains tens of thousands of clones, about 93% of which appear only once. This CDR3 comprises 16 residues. CDR1 is KGHSH and CDR2 is LQKENI in the germline V gene. The V and J ends lost 6 bases and 1 base respectively, with 16 bases between them. The rearrangement uses TRBV18 and TRBJ2-1; a possible D gene is TRBD1 (5 bases). Sequencing was performed on PBMCs. The receptor comes from a woman aged 18-30 years in good health and CMV-seropositive. The CDR3 sequence: CASSLDRQGSYNEQFF. CDR3 sequence (DNA): TGTGCCAGCTCCTTGGACCGGCAGGGTTCCTACAATGAGCAGTTCTTC.